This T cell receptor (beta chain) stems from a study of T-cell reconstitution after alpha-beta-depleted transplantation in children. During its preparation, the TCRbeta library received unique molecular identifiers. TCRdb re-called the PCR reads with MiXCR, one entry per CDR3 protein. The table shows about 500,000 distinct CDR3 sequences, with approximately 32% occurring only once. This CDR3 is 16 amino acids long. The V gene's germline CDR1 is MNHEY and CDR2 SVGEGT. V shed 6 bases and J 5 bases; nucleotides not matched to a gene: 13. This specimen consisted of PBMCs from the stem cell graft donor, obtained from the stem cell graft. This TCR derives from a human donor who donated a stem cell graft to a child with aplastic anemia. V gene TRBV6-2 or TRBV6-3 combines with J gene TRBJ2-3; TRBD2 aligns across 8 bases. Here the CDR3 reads CASRHPGAGVGDTQYF. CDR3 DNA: TGTGCCAGCAGACATCCAGGAGCGGGAGTAGGAGATACGCAGTATTTT.